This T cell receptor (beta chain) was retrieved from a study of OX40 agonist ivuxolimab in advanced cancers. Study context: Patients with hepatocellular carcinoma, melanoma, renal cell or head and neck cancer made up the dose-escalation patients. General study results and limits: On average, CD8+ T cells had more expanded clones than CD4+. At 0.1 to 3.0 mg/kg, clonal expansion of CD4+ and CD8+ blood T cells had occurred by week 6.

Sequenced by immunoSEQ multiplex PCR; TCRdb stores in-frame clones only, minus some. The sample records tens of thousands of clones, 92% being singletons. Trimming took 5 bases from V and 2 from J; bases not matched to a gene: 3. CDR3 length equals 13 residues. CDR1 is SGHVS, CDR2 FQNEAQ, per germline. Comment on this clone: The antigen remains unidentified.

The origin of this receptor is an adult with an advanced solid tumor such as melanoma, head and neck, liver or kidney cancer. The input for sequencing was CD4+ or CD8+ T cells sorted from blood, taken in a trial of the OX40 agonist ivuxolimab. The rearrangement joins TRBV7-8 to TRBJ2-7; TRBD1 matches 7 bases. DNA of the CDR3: TGTGCCAGCAGCCCGGGACAGACCTACGAGCAGTACTTC. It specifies CASSPGQTYEQYF.